One TCR beta chain is described in this entry. In the source study's methods: Amplification of reference gene primers was used by the study to estimate nucleated cell counts. Some clones are missing from TCRdb's copy, which holds only in-frame ones; the method was immunoSEQ multiplex PCR. The DNA gave D and trimming, while V, J and clone size come from that table. This table holds tens of thousands of clones, roughly 78% found once. These data originate in a study of blood T cell repertoires in COVID-19. Background on the study: The samples span acute and convalescent COVID-19 from the United States, Italy and Spain. PBMCs, B-cell-depleted T cells, or T cells were the source of the cDNA or gDNA that made up the material.

The CDR3 is 17 residues long. Germline assignment: CDR1 MGHRA and CDR2 YSYEKL. After removal of 3 bases from V and 0 bases from J, the junction contained 7 bases not matched to a gene. The receptor was derived from a man aged 50-59 years with active or convalescent COVID-19. The V and J genes are TRBV4-1 and TRBJ2-3; 9 bases fit TRBD2. Specimen: peripheral blood. The CDR3 coding sequence is TGCGCCAGCAGCCAGATAGCGGGGGCCACTAGCACAGATACGCAGTATTTT. Protein sequence: CASSQIAGATSTDTQYF.